The clone carrying this T cell receptor (beta chain) was detected many times. The record originates from a study of low-dose radiotherapy and immunotherapy resistance in tumors. cDNA synthesis used a TRAV/TRBV-specific primer set for both chains. PCR amplification of the TCRs was performed with Phusion for approximately 20 PCR cycles, and it relied on a constant-region primer together with a V-primer adapter. With in vitro transcription, the isolated mRNA was amplified. TCRdb processed the reads anew with MiXCR; each CDR3 protein has one entry. This sample has more than 70,000 distinct CDR3 sequences, with 31% found just once. Time point defined: before trial treatment. Donors, who were enrolled in a single-arm phase I dose-escalation trial, received nivolumab, ipilimumab, aspirin, low-dose cyclophosphamide and low-dose radiotherapy. Solid tumors that lacked tumor-infiltrating lymphocytes and were advanced were present in eligible patients.

This TCR derives from a female donor with ovarian cancer. Source: PBMCs, taken before treatment.

The CDR3 nucleotides read TGTGCCAGCAGCCGGGGGGTACTCGAGCAGTACTTC. It encodes CASSRGVLEQYF. The V call is TRBV7-2, the J call TRBJ2-7; 7 bases align to TRBD2. V lost 5 bases and J lost 6; bases outside the gene matches: 4. In germline, CDR1 is SGHTA, CDR2 FQGNSA. This CDR3 has 12 amino acids.